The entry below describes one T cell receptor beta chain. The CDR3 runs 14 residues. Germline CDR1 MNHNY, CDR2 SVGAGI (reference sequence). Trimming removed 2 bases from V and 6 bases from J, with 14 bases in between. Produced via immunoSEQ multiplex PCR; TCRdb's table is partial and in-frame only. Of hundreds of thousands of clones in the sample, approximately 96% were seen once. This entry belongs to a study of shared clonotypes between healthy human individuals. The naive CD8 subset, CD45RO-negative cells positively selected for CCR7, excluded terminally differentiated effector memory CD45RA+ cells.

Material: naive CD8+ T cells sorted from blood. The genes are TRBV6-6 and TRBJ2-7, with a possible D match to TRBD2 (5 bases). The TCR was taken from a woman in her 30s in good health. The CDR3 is CASSYEKGVGEQYF. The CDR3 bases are TGTGCCAGCAGTTACGAAAAGGGAGTGGGCGAGCAGTACTTC.